The clone carrying this T cell receptor (beta chain) came up many times. Its antigen is not identified. The sequenced template was RNA, covering the TCR beta CDR3 region. An opening RT-PCR round employed HTBI primers and preceded a second-round multiplex PCR. TCRdb passed the multiplex PCR reads through MiXCR, listing each CDR3 protein once. This table has approximately 700,000 distinct CDR3 sequences, roughly 41% appearing once. This sample stems from a study of Graves' ophthalmopathy and Graves' hyperthyroidism. At the level of the study: The authors collected peripheral blood at initial diagnosis, before any treatment. Findings and limits, study-wide: Also, most clonotypes expanded in the thyroid above 0.001 frequency appeared in blood.

This CDR3 region has 13 residues. Looked up from germline, CDR1 is SGDLS and CDR2 is YYNGEE. V was trimmed by 0 bases and J by 7 bases, leaving 10 bases between them. The receptor comes from an adult man with Graves' ophthalmopathy. The V call is TRBV9, the J call TRBJ2-5, with D unclear. The sample taken for sequencing was peripheral blood. In DNA, the CDR3 is TGTGCCAGCAGCGTAGCCCTGGGCGGGACCCAGTACTTC. Protein product: CASSVALGGTQYF.